This entry lists 14 T cell receptor beta chains sequenced from one sample in a study of neoadjuvant nivolumab and ipilimumab in lung cancer. This table comes from immunoSEQ multiplex PCR, and its TCRdb copy is limited to in-frame clones, with some not included. The profile covers 18,000 or so clones, with around 79% appearing a single time and around 10% taken by the ten largest. The material was tumor tissue, obtained after neoadjuvant nivolumab, alone or with ipilimumab, at or shortly before surgery. The receptor source for this set is an adult with non-small cell lung cancer.

The chain employs TRBV6-5 and TRBJ2-1, with 7 bases that match TRBD2. V gave up 0 bases and J gave up 6 bases; unmatched junction bases: 5. This CDR3 comprises 15 residues. The germline CDR1 and CDR2 sequences are MNHEY and SVGAGI. The CDR3 DNA follows: TGTGCCAGCAGTTACTCGAGTGGGACTACCAATGAGCAGTTCTTC. Translated: CASSYSSGTTNEQFF.

V is TRBV2 and J is TRBJ1-1; D gene unclear. CDR1 SNHLY and CDR2 FYNNEI come from the germline V gene. V lost 6 bases and J lost 0, with 8 bases in between. There are 13 residues in the CDR3. CDR3 residues: CASRRVVNTEAFF. Written as DNA, the CDR3 is TGTGCCAGCAGAAGGGTAGTGAACACTGAAGCTTTCTTT. Drawing the rest from reference TRBV2 and TRBJ1-1, the complete variable domain is EPEVTQTPSHQVTQMGQEVILRCVPISNHLYFYWYRQILGQKVEFLVSFYNNEISEKSEIFDDQFSVERPDGSNFTLKIRSTKLEDSAMYFCASRRVVNTEAFFGQGTRLTVV.

The chain combines TRBV7-9 with TRBJ1-6; D gene uncertain. The CDR3 loop spans 15 amino acids. The germline gives CDR1 SEHNR, CDR2 FQNEAQ (reference sequence). V was shortened by 0 bases and J by 2 bases, with 5 bases between the two germline ends. CDR3 sequence (DNA): TGTGCCAGCAGCTTAGCCCTCCCCTATAATTCACCCCTCCACTTT. Translation: CASSLALPYNSPLHF.

The rearrangement joins TRBV4-3 to TRBJ1-2; D is unclear. The CDR3 is made up of 15 amino acids. Per the germline V gene, CDR1 is LGHNA and CDR2 is YSLEER. Trimming pared 1 base from V and 3 bases from J, leaving 12 bases between. The CDR3: CASSQGYGYDYGYTF. Here the CDR3 DNA reads TGCGCCAGCAGCCAAGGATATGGGTACGACTATGGCTACACCTTC.

The J gene is TRBJ2-2, the V gene TRBV5-6; 10 nucleotides line up with TRBD2. Germline V gene lookup returns CDR1 SGHDT and CDR2 YYEEEE. This CDR3 spans 17 amino acids. Unmatched junction bases numbered 6, after V lost 4 bases and J lost 0 bases. CDR3 sequence reads: CASSEGLADANTGELFF. CDR3 coding DNA: TGTGCCAGCAGCGAAGGACTAGCGGACGCGAACACCGGGGAGCTGTTTTTT.

This sequence joins TRBV29-1 and TRBJ1-2; D is unclear. Between the trimmed V and J ends, which lost 3 bases and 5 bases, there was a span of 13 bases. This CDR3 contains 13 residues. Germline V CDR1 and CDR2: SQVTM, ANQGSEA. The CDR3 nucleotides are TGCAGCGTTGAGGTTGACAATTATTATGGCTACACCTTC. This sequence encodes CSVEVDNYYGYTF.

The chain combines TRBV12-5 with TRBJ1-1; D possibly corresponds to TRBD1 (6 bases). The CDR3 consists of 13 residues. Germline V gene data show CDR1 as LGHNT and CDR2 as FRNRAP. The V end was cut by 3 bases, the J end by 4 bases, with 9 bases between. This CDR3 reads CASGFGGGTEAFF. CDR3 in DNA: TGTGCTAGTGGTTTCGGAGGGGGCACTGAAGCTTTCTTT.

The chain couples TRBV5-1 to TRBJ2-3; 7 bases are shared with TRBD1. In germline, CDR1 is SGHRS, CDR2 YFSETQ. CDR3 length: 15 residues. The V gene end was trimmed by 4 bases and the J gene end by 0 bases; junction bases not matched to a gene: 5. The CDR3 DNA is TGCGCCAGCAGCGTCGACAGGGCTAGCACAGATACGCAGTATTTT. This gives the protein CASSVDRASTDTQYF.

The V gene is TRBV6-5, the J gene TRBJ2-7; maybe TRBD1 (6 bases). The germline CDR1 and CDR2 sequences are MNHEY and SVGAGI. CDR3 length: 14 amino acids. Trimming shortened V by 6 bases and J by 3 bases, and 15 bases separated the two germline ends. The CDR3, as DNA: TGTGCCAGCAGCCGAGGGGGACACCGCTACGAGCAGTACTTC. It translates to CASSRGGHRYEQYF.

This rearrangement joins TRBV9 to TRBJ1-5; no firm D call. The CDR3 is 14 amino acids. V shed 3 bases and J shed 6 bases, with 13 bases lying between them. The V gene's germline CDR1 is SGDLS and CDR2 YYNGEE. DNA of the CDR3: TGTGCCAGCAGCGCCGGAGACTCTCGTCAGCCCCAGCATTTT. Translated: CASSAGDSRQPQHF.

This clone was seen only a few times. This chain links TRBV5-6 with TRBJ2-5, with 13 bases matching TRBD2. With V trimmed by 5 bases and J by 4 bases, 11 bases remained unmatched. Germline-derived CDR1 and CDR2 are SGHDT and YYEEEE. The CDR3 spans 17 residues. The DNA of the CDR3 is TGTGCCAGCAGTACGGGACTAGCGGGGAAGGGGTCAGAGACCCAGTACTTC. Amino acids: CASSTGLAGKGSETQYF. The full variable domain, completed using reference TRBV5-6 and TRBJ2-5, is DAGVTQSPTHLIKTRGQQVTLRCSPKSGHDTVSWYQQALGQGPQFIFQYYEEEERQRGNFPDRFSGHQFPNYSSELNVNALLLGDSALYLCASSTGLAGKGSETQYFGPGTRLLVL.

This clone was counted between two and nine times. This chain joins TRBV27 and TRBJ1-5; D unclear. Looked up from germline, CDR1 is MNHEY and CDR2 is SMNVEV (reference sequence). Between the trimmed V and J ends, which lost 3 bases and 5 bases, there was a span of 5 bases. The CDR3 is 12 amino acids. CDR3 in DNA: TGTGCCAGCAGTTTGCCGGATCAGCCCCAGCATTTT. The encoded protein is CASSLPDQPQHF.

V usage is TRBV9 and J usage is TRBJ1-5; D perhaps matches TRBD1 (5 bases). V was shortened by 4 bases and J by 0 bases, with 11 bases between the two germline ends. The germline V gene encodes CDR1 SGDLS and CDR2 YYNGEE. The CDR3 runs to 15 residues. In DNA, the CDR3 is TGTGCCAGCAGCCGCACAGGATATAGCAATCAGCCCCAGCATTTT. Protein product: CASSRTGYSNQPQHF.

CDR3 residues: CASRTTGTEAFF. As DNA, the CDR3 is TGCGCCAGCAGGACAACAGGCACTGAAGCTTTCTTT. This chain uses TRBV5-1 with TRBJ1-1; the D gene is possibly TRBD1 (5 bases). Looked up from germline, CDR1 is SGHRS and CDR2 is YFSETQ. V lost 5 bases and J lost 4, with 9 bases in between. The length of the CDR3 is 12 residues.